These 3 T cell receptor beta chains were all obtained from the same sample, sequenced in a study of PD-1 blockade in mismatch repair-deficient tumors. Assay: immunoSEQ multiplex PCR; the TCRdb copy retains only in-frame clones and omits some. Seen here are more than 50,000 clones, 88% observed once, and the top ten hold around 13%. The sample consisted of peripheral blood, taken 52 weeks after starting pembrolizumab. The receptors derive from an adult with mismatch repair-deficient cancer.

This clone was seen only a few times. In DNA form, the CDR3 reads TGTGCCAGCAGCCCCAGGACTAGCGTGGCCACCGGGGAGCTGTTTTTT. Its protein is CASSPRTSVATGELFF. This chain connects TRBV7-9 to TRBJ2-2, with 9 bases matching TRBD2. CDR3 length: 16 amino acids. The V gene end was trimmed by 5 bases and the J gene end by 4 bases; junction bases not matched to a gene: 8. Germline V lookup: CDR1 SEHNR, CDR2 FQNEAQ (reference sequence).

As DNA, the CDR3 is TGTGCCAGCATGGGGGGCGCATCAAACAATGAGCAGTTCTTC. Its protein is CASMGGASNNEQFF. V usage is TRBV6-6 and J usage is TRBJ2-1; D may be TRBD1 or TRBD2 (6 bases each). Trimming stripped 7 bases from V and 5 bases from J, with 15 bases between. The germline V gene has CDR1 MNHNY and CDR2 SVGAGI (reference sequence). The CDR3 runs 14 residues.

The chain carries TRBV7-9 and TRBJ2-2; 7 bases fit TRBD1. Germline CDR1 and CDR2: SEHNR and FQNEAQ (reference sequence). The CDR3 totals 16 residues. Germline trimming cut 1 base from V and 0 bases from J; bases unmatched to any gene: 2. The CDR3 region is CASSLEGATNTGELFF. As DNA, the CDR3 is TGTGCCAGCAGCTTAGAGGGGGCGACGAACACCGGGGAGCTGTTTTTT.